Each of the 21 T cell receptor beta chains below was sequenced from the same sample in a study of human T cells and chemical hapten exposure. The study extracted total RNA from unfractionated whole blood. MiXCR was run by TCRdb on the 5' RACE reads, yielding one entry per CDR3 protein. The data show roughly 110,000 distinct CDR3 sequences, approximately 19% seen once. These receptors were collected from a human donor in good health.

This chain links TRBV27 with TRBJ1-6; TRBD1 aligns across 7 bases. Germline lookup yields CDR1 MNHEY and CDR2 SMNVEV (reference sequence). The trim removed 5 bases at V and 3 bases at J, leaving 7 bases unmatched. The CDR3 loop spans 16 amino acids. CDR3 in DNA: TGTGCCAGCAGTCTCTACAGGGGCCTCTATAATTCACCCCTCCACTTT. Its protein is CASSLYRGLYNSPLHF.

The genes are TRBV21-1 and TRBJ1-4. TRBV21-1 represents a pseudogene. The CDR3 is 13 amino acids. The CDR3 DNA follows: TGTGCCAGCAGCAAAAGGGCTGATGAAAAACTGTTTTTT. Translated: CASSKRADEKLFF.

The sample holds a few counts of this clonotype. The chain joins TRBV27 to TRBJ2-7; 8 bases match TRBD2. V lost 4 bases and J lost 2; bases outside the gene matches: 4. Per the germline V gene, CDR1 is MNHEY and CDR2 is SMNVEV (reference sequence). This CDR3 contains 14 residues. CDR3 nucleotide sequence: TGTGCCAGCAGTTCCTGGACTAGCCCCTACGAGCAGTACTTC. It encodes CASSSWTSPYEQYF.

V usage is TRBV28 and J usage is TRBJ1-2, with D possibly matching TRBD1 (5 bases). Trimming took off 5 bases at V and 3 bases at J, with 16 bases between the two ends. Germline CDR1 and CDR2: MDHEN and SYDVKM. This CDR3 spans 15 amino acids. The CDR3 loop reads CASSPHRGNYYGYTF. The CDR3 DNA reads TGTGCCAGCAGTCCTCACCGGGGGAACTACTATGGCTACACCTTC.

J is TRBJ2-3 and V is TRBV21-1; the table assigns TRBD2, which was not confirmed against the DNA. TRBV21-1 constitutes a pseudogene. The CDR3 loop spans 17 amino acids. CDR3 sequence reads: CASSKFQAGTFTDTQYF. The CDR3 DNA follows: TGTGCCAGCAGCAAATTTCAAGCGGGAACTTTCACAGATACGCAGTATTTT.

The rearrangement uses TRBV6-1 and TRBJ1-2; weak D call: TRBD1 (5 bases). With 7 bases removed from V and 6 bases from J, the gap between germline ends came to 15 bases. The CDR3 contains 13 residues. Germline V lookup: CDR1 MNHNS, CDR2 SASEGT. CDR3 nucleotide sequence: TGTGCCAGCACCAACGTGGGGGGGAATGGCTACACCTTC. Its translation: CASTNVGGNGYTF.

This clonotype was counted a few times. The chain uses TRBV7-3 and TRBJ1-1, with 7 bases identical to TRBD1. V trimming: 4 bases; J trimming: 0 bases; junction bases outside the gene matches: 5. The CDR3 is made up of 15 amino acids. CDR1 and CDR2 (germline): SGHTA, FQGTGA. This CDR3 reads CASSWTGEMNTEAFF. The DNA for the CDR3 is TGTGCCAGCAGCTGGACAGGAGAGATGAACACTGAAGCTTTCTTT.

This clonotype was observed a handful of times. The J gene is TRBJ2-1, the V gene TRBV5-8, with D possibly matching TRBD2 (6 bases). V was clipped by 6 bases and J by 6 bases, with 10 bases between them. There are 12 residues in the CDR3. Germline CDR1 and CDR2: SGHTS and YDEGEE. The CDR3 bases are TGTGCCAGCACCAAGACTAGCAATGAGCAGTTCTTC. Its translation is CASTKTSNEQFF.

The J gene is TRBJ1-1, the V gene TRBV7-9, with a tentative D call TRBD1 (5 bases). There are 14 residues in the CDR3. Germline lookup yields CDR1 SEHNR and CDR2 FQNEAQ (reference sequence). Deletions cut 4 bases from V and 6 bases from J, with 15 bases between. For the CDR3, the DNA is TGTGCCAGCAGCTCGAACCGACAGCCCGCTGAAGCTTTCTTT. It is translated as CASSSNRQPAEAFF.

The chain combines TRBV11-3 with TRBJ2-5; D ambiguous. The CDR3 is made up of 14 amino acids. Trimming took 1 base from V and 4 from J, leaving 10 bases between them. Germline V gene data show CDR1 as SGHNT and CDR2 as YENEEA. CDR3 protein: CASSLGPERETQYF. CDR3 nucleotides: TGTGCCAGCAGCTTAGGACCCGAAAGAGAGACCCAGTACTTC.

This clonotype appeared a single time. J is TRBJ1-5 and V is TRBV4-1, with 10 bases lining up with TRBD1. The germline gives CDR1 MGHRA, CDR2 YSYEKL. The CDR3 consists of 16 residues. The ends lost 1 base at V and 4 bases at J; junction bases unmatched: 4. CDR3: CASSQAGTGVNQPQHF. As DNA, the CDR3 is TGCGCCAGCAGCCAAGCAGGGACAGGGGTTAATCAGCCCCAGCATTTT.

The chain joins TRBV11-2 to TRBJ2-5, with 7 bases fitting TRBD2. The CDR3 consists of 16 residues. The V segment lost 2 bases and the J segment 7 bases; nucleotides outside the gene matches: 13. From germline, CDR1 is SGHAT and CDR2 FQNNGV. The CDR3 DNA reads TGTGCCAGCAGCTTATGGGGCGGGAGCGACAGTGGGACCCAGTACTTC. This encodes CASSLWGGSDSGTQYF.

The V gene is TRBV18, the J gene TRBJ2-1; D is perhaps TRBD2 (5 bases). The CDR3 is 15 residues long. Germline V gene data show CDR1 as KGHSH and CDR2 as LQKENI. V lost 3 bases to trimming and J lost 10 bases, with 19 bases between them. The DNA for the CDR3 is TGTGCCAGCTCACCTTTCTCCCCCGGGGTCGTGGAGCAGTTCTTC. As protein: CASSPFSPGVVEQFF.

This chain links TRBV20-1 with TRBJ1-1; D ambiguous. Germline V CDR1 and CDR2: DFQATT, SNEGSKA (reference sequence). With 2 bases removed from V and 3 bases from J, the gap between germline ends came to 4 bases. The length of the CDR3 is 11 residues. The CDR3 protein is CSARPYTEAFF. CDR3 nucleotides: TGCAGTGCTAGACCATACACTGAAGCTTTCTTT.

The chain carries TRBV7-9 and TRBJ2-5; tentative D call: TRBD2 (6 bases). This CDR3 region has 13 residues. The germline gives CDR1 SEHNR, CDR2 FQNEAQ (reference sequence). The V end was cut by 9 bases, the J end by 2 bases, with 13 bases between. This CDR3 is CASGSGLQETQYF. The CDR3 coding sequence is TGTGCCAGTGGATCTGGACTACAAGAGACCCAGTACTTC.

This clonotype was seen only a few times. The genes are TRBV9 and TRBJ1-1; no reliable D call. The CDR3 loop spans 14 amino acids. Trimming removed 2 bases at V and 1 base at J, with 9 bases between. CDR1 is SGDLS, CDR2 YYNGEE, per germline. CDR3 nucleotide sequence: TGTGCCAGCAGCGTCGATCCAGCGAACACTGAAGCTTTCTTT. It codes for CASSVDPANTEAFF.

This chain uses TRBV10-3 with TRBJ1-5, with no clear D. Trimming removed 0 bases from V and 0 bases from J, with 6 bases in between. The CDR3 runs 15 residues. Germline V lookup: CDR1 ENHRY, CDR2 SYGVKD. DNA of the CDR3: TGTGCCATCAGTGAGTCAGCGTATAGCAATCAGCCCCAGCATTTT. It translates to CAISESAYSNQPQHF.

The chain recombines TRBV10-2 with TRBJ2-7; D unclear. The CDR3 has 13 amino acids. Trimming cost V 3 bases and J 3 bases, with 9 bases left between them. Germline values: CDR1 WSHSY, CDR2 SAAADI. CDR3 residues: CASSETGFYEQYF. The CDR3 DNA reads as TGCGCCAGCAGTGAAACTGGGTTCTACGAGCAGTACTTC.

This clonotype was seen a handful of times. The chain has TRBV20-1 and TRBJ1-2; D gene ambiguous. Trimming removed 2 bases from V and 7 bases from J, with 14 bases in between. The CDR3 is 13 amino acids. CDR1 is DFQATT, CDR2 SNEGSKA, per germline (reference sequence). The CDR3 DNA reads TGCAGTGCTAGATCGTCGGAGGTCTCTGGCTACACCTTC. Its protein product is CSARSSEVSGYTF.

This rearrangement joins TRBV25-1 to TRBJ2-6; D is ambiguous. Trimming pared 1 base from V and 0 bases from J, leaving 13 bases between. This CDR3 has 18 residues. The germline gives CDR1 MGHDK, CDR2 SYGVNS. CDR3 region: CASSELPWKSSGANVLTF. The CDR3 DNA reads as TGTGCCAGCAGTGAATTGCCCTGGAAGAGCTCTGGGGCCAACGTCCTGACTTTC.

This clonotype turned up a few times. The chain has TRBV6-5 and TRBJ1-5; the match to TRBD1 covers 11 bases. The V segment lost 5 bases and the J segment 2 bases; nucleotides outside the gene matches: 5. The CDR3 extends over 16 amino acids. The germline V gene encodes CDR1 MNHEY and CDR2 SVGAGI. The chain's CDR3 is CASSERTGGGNQPQHF. CDR3 in DNA: TGTGCCAGCAGTGAGCGGACAGGGGGCGGCAATCAGCCCCAGCATTTT.